The next 15 T cell receptor beta chains were all read from a single sample in a study of Ad26.COV2.S vaccination and SARS-CoV-2 variants. The treatment here: roughly 18 received Ad26.COV2.S at low or high dose, single or two shots; several received placebo; per-sample allocation not given. Sampling happened 63 days after the first vaccine or placebo injection. Repertoires were generated with immunoSEQ multiplex PCR, while TCRdb's copy carries only in-frame clones and drops some. The table has 440,000 or so clones, 89% seen once; the top ten hold around 1.6%. This specimen was peripheral blood, taken in a trial of Ad26.COV2.S vaccine versus placebo. These receptors all come from a person between 18 and 65 years old who received the Ad26.COV2.S COVID-19 vaccine or a placebo.

This chain joins TRBV5-1 and TRBJ2-7, with D uncertain. This CDR3 spans 17 amino acids. The V end was cut by 0 bases, the J end by 0 bases, with 16 bases between. Germline CDR1 reads SGHRS; CDR2 reads YFSETQ. In DNA form, the CDR3 reads TGCGCCAGCAGCTTGGCCGGTGACACCTATCACTCCTACGAGCAGTACTTC. As protein: CASSLAGDTYHSYEQYF.

This chain connects TRBV9 to TRBJ2-3; 13 nucleotides match TRBD2. Germline CDR1 reads SGDLS; CDR2 reads YYNGEE. The CDR3 is 16 amino acids. The J segment lost 4 bases and the V segment lost 4 bases, leaving 6 bases of the junction unmatched. CDR3 sequence reads: CASSLGLAGSSDTQYF. CDR3 DNA sequence: TGTGCCAGCAGCCTGGGACTAGCGGGATCCTCAGATACGCAGTATTTT.

V is TRBV20-1 and J is TRBJ2-1, with D hard to call. This CDR3 is 11 amino acids long. With 6 bases removed from V and 2 bases from J, the gap between germline ends came to 5 bases. Germline CDR1 is DFQATT and CDR2 is SNEGSKA (reference sequence). CDR3 sequence (DNA): TGCAGTGCCACCACCTACAATGAGCAGTTCTTC. Protein sequence: CSATTYNEQFF.

The chain links TRBV18 to TRBJ1-4; 9 nucleotides match TRBD1. The V segment lost 3 bases and the J segment 4 bases; nucleotides outside the gene matches: 3. Looked up from germline, CDR1 is KGHSH and CDR2 is LQKENI. The CDR3 runs 15 residues. Written as DNA, the CDR3 is TGTGCCAGCTCACCGCCGGACAGGGGTAATGAAAAACTGTTTTTT. It encodes CASSPPDRGNEKLFF.

The chain carries TRBV2 and TRBJ2-2; the match to TRBD2 covers 10 bases. Trimming cost V 3 bases and J 7 bases; bases outside gene matches: 8. Germline values: CDR1 SNHLY, CDR2 FYNNEI. The CDR3 has 16 amino acids. The CDR3 sequence is CASSEGSGRIFGELFF. CDR3 coding DNA: TGTGCCAGCAGTGAGGGTAGCGGGAGGATCTTCGGGGAGCTGTTTTTT.

The V and J genes are TRBV10-3 and TRBJ2-5, with unresolved D. Germline V gene sequence: CDR1 ENHRY, CDR2 SYGVKD. The CDR3 loop spans 14 amino acids. V lost 4 bases to trimming and J lost 0 bases, with 9 bases between them. This CDR3 reads CAISGNSHQETQYF. The CDR3 DNA is TGTGCCATCAGTGGAAACAGTCACCAAGAGACCCAGTACTTC.

The J gene is TRBJ2-2, the V gene TRBV5-1, with 10 bases fitting TRBD2. This CDR3 is 16 amino acids long. The V gene's germline CDR1 is SGHRS and CDR2 YFSETQ. J gave up 4 bases and V 0 bases, and 3 bases lay outside the gene matches. The DNA for the CDR3 is TGCGCCAGCAGCTTGGGTGGACTAGCGGTCACCGGGGAGCTGTTTTTT. Amino acid sequence: CASSLGGLAVTGELFF.

The chain uses TRBV6-5 and TRBJ2-7; maybe TRBD2 (5 bases). The germline V gene encodes CDR1 MNHEY and CDR2 SVGAGI. V gave up 0 bases and J gave up 0 bases, with 9 bases separating them. The CDR3 contains 15 residues. The CDR3 spells CASSYSSASSYEQYF. CDR3 DNA: TGTGCCAGCAGTTACTCTAGCGCGAGCTCCTACGAGCAGTACTTC.

The J gene is TRBJ2-4, the V gene TRBV19, with a possible D match to TRBD2 (5 bases). Germline CDR1 is LNHDA and CDR2 is SQIVND (reference sequence). V dropped 4 bases and J dropped 0 bases, with 10 bases sitting between them. This CDR3 is built from 15 residues. The CDR3 DNA follows: TGTGCCAGTAGTAATGGGAGACTAGCCAAAAACATTCAGTACTTC. This gives the protein CASSNGRLAKNIQYF.

The gene calls are TRBV19 and TRBJ2-6, with 8 bases matching TRBD1. Germline CDR1 is LNHDA and CDR2 is SQIVND (reference sequence). V lost 9 bases, J lost 0 bases, and 4 bases stayed unmatched. This CDR3 region has 15 residues. The CDR3 reads CASRDRPSGANVLTF. The CDR3 nucleotides are TGTGCCAGCCGGGACAGGCCCTCTGGGGCCAACGTCCTGACTTTC.

The gene calls are TRBV18 and TRBJ1-2, with no clear D. This CDR3 has 12 amino acids. Trimming removed 2 bases at V and 8 bases at J, with 9 bases between. Looked up from germline, CDR1 is KGHSH and CDR2 is LQKENI. Written as DNA, the CDR3 is TGTGCCAGCTCACCAATTCATCCGGGCTACACCTTC. Translation: CASSPIHPGYTF.

This chain uses TRBV30 with TRBJ1-5; 7 bases agree with TRBD1. Germline trimming cut 0 bases from V and 2 bases from J; bases unmatched to any gene: 4. The germline CDR1 and CDR2 sequences are GTSNPN and SVGIG (reference sequence). The CDR3 totals 15 residues. CDR3 nucleotide sequence: TGTGCCTGGAGTGTTCACAGGGGCGGCAATCAGCCCCAGCATTTT. Translated, it gives CAWSVHRGGNQPQHF.

Written as DNA, the CDR3 is TGTGCCACTACGGGGCTCCTTTACTATGGCTACACCTTC. Translation gives CATTGLLYYGYTF. The chain is built from TRBV12-3 or TRBV12-4 and TRBJ1-2; a possible D gene is TRBD1 (5 bases). Trimming left V 10 bases short and J 3 bases short, with 15 bases between. The CDR3 spans 13 residues.

In this sample, this clone turned up a few times. The V call is TRBV3-1 (or the pseudogene TRBV3-2), the J call TRBJ1-3; D is undetermined. This CDR3 is 11 amino acids long. Germline CDR1 and CDR2: LGHDT and YNNKEL (reference sequence). V shed 5 bases and J shed 3 bases, with 2 bases lying between them. The chain's CDR3 is CASSIGNTIYF. In DNA, the CDR3 is TGTGCCAGCAGCATTGGAAACACCATATATTTT.

V usage is TRBV6-5 and J usage is TRBJ1-1, with 7 positions matching TRBD1. With V trimmed by 9 bases and J by 1 base, 5 bases remained unmatched. This CDR3 comprises 13 residues. Germline CDR1 is MNHEY and CDR2 is SVGAGI. The CDR3 sequence is CASHNRGNTEAFF. CDR3 sequence (DNA): TGTGCCAGTCACAACAGGGGGAACACTGAAGCTTTCTTT.